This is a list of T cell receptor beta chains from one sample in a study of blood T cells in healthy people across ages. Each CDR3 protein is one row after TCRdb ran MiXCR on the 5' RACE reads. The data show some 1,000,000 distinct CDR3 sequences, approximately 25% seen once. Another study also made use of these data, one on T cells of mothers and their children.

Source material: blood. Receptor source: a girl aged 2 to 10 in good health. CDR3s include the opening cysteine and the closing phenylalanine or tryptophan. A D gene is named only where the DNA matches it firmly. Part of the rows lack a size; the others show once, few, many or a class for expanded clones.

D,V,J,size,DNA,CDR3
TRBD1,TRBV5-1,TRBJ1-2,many,TGCGCCAGCAGCCGTCAGGGGGCGGGTGGCTACACCTTC,CASSRQGAGGYTF
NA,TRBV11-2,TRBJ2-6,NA,TGTGCCAGCAGCTTAGGCCTTTCTGGGGCCAACATCCTGACTTTC,CASSLGLSGANILTF
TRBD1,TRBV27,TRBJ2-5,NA,TGTGCCAGCACAGGGACAGGGCGCGGGGAGACCCAGTACTTC,CASTGTGRGETQYF
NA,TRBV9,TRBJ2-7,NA,TGTGCCAGCAGCTCAATAGACGGAAGGCAGTACTTC,CASSSIDGRQYF
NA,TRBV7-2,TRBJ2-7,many,TGTGCCAGCAGCTTAGATTACTACGAGCAGTACTTC,CASSLDYYEQYF
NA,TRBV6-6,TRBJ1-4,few,TGTGCCAGCAGTTACGACTGGGAACCAACTAATGAAAAACTGTTTTTT,CASSYDWEPTNEKLFF
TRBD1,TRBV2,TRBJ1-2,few,TGTGCCAGCAACAAATTACAGGGGCTGAAGGAAGTAGACTATGGCTACACCTTC,CASNKLQGLKEVDYGYTF
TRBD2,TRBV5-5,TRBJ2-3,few,TGTGCCAGCACCGCCCTCAGAAGCGGGGTAGGGTGGACGCAGTATTTT,CASTALRSGVGWTQYF
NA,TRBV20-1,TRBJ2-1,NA,TGCAGTGCTACCACAGGGAGGGCTACCCAATCTGGTGAGCAGTTCTTC,CSATTGRATQSGEQFF
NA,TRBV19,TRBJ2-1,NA,TGTGCCAGTAGTATCGAGGGTGGGGGGTCCTACAATGAGCAGTTCTTC,CASSIEGGGSYNEQFF
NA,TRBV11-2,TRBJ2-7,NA,TGTGCCAGCAGCTTAGCGTATGACGAGCAGTACTTC,CASSLAYDEQYF
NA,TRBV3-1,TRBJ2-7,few,TGTGCCAGCAGCCAACGGGGATTCTACGAGCAGTACTTC,CASSQRGFYEQYF
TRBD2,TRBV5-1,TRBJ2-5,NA,TGCGCCAGCAGCTTGGCTAGCGGGTGGCAAGAGACCCAGTACTTC,CASSLASGWQETQYF
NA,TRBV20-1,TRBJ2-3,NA,TGCAGTGCTTTCGGACAGCAACCAGGCGCAGATACGCAGTATTTT,CSAFGQQPGADTQYF
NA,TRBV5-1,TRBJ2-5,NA,TGCGCCAGCAGCTGGGAGGACGTCACGCAAGAGACCCAGTACTTC,CASSWEDVTQETQYF
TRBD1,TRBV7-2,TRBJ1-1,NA,TGTGCCAGCAGCAGGGGGGGATACCGGGACAGGGGGCGTAACACTGAAGCTTTCTTT,CASSRGGYRDRGRNTEAFF
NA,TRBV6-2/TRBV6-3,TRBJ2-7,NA,TGTGCCAGCTTTCGAAATTTGGGCCAGATCTACGAGCAGTACTTC,CASFRNLGQIYEQYF
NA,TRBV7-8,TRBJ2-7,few,TGTGCCAGCAGCTTACCGGCCGGGAACTCCTACGAGCAGTACTTC,CASSLPAGNSYEQYF
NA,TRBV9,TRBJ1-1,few,TGTGCCAGCAGCGTAACTGAGGGGATGTTCACTGAAGCTTTCTTT,CASSVTEGMFTEAFF
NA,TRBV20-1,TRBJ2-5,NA,TGCAGTGCTGGGCCGGGGATGGTGGAGACCCAGTACTTC,CSAGPGMVETQYF
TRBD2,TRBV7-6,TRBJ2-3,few,TGTGCCAGCAGCTTAGAGGCGGGGGGGCTCGCAGATACGCAGTATTTT,CASSLEAGGLADTQYF
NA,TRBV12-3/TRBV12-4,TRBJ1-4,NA,TGTGCCAGCAGTTTATACCTAAATGAAAAACTGTTTTTT,CASSLYLNEKLFF
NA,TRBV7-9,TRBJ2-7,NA,TGTGCCAGCAGCTTAGATGGGGTCCAGGGGCGATACGAGCAGTACTTC,CASSLDGVQGRYEQYF
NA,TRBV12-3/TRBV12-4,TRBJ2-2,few,TGTGCCAGCAGTTTATACCCGGAGGGGCTGTTTTTT,CASSLYPEGLFF
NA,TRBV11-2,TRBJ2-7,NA,TGTGCCAGCAGCTTAGACCCCTCGGGGAACGAGCAGTACTTC,CASSLDPSGNEQYF
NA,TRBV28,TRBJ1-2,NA,TGTGCCAGCAGGGCTCCAATTGGAAGGGGAGACTATGGCTACACCTTC,CASRAPIGRGDYGYTF
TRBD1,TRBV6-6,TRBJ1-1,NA,TGTGCCAGTCTGGGAGGAGGGGGCAAGGGTATTGAAGCTTTCTTT,CASLGGGGKGIEAFF
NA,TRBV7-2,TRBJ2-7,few,TGTGCCAGCAGCTCAGAGGGGGGGGGCCACTACGAGCAGTACTTC,CASSSEGGGHYEQYF